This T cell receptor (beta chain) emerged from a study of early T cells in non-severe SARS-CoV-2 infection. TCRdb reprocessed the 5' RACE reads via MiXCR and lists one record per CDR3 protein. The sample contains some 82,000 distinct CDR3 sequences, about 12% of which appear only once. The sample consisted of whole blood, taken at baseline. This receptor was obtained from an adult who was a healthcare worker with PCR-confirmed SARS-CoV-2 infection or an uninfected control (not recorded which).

The CDR3 is CASSLITGTGGADTQYF. The DNA for the CDR3 is TGCGCCAGCAGCTTGATAACCGGGACAGGGGGCGCAGATACGCAGTATTTT. The chain joins TRBV5-1 to TRBJ2-3; TRBD1 agrees at 12 bases. The V gene end was trimmed by 1 base and the J gene end by 4 bases; junction bases not matched to a gene: 7. Germline V lookup: CDR1 SGHRS, CDR2 YFSETQ. This CDR3 is 17 amino acids long.